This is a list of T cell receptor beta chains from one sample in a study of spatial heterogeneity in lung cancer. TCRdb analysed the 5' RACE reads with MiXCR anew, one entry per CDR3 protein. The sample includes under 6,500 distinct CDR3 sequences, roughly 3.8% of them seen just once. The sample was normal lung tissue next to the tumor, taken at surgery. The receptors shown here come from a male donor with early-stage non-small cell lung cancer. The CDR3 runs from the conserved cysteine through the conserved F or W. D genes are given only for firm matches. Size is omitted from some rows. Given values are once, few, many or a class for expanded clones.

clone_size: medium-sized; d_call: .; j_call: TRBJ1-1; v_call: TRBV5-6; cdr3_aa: CASSFSGKGVDTEAFF; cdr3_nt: TGTGCCAGCAGCTTTTCGGGGAAGGGGGTTGACACTGAAGCTTTCTTT
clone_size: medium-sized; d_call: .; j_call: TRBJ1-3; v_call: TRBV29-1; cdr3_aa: CSVEVDVNGNTIYF; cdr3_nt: TGCAGCGTTGAAGTGGATGTAAACGGAAACACCATATATTTT
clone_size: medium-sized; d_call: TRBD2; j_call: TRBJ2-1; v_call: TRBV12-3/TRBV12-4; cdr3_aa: CASSLSGNPYNEQFF; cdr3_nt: TGTGCCAGCAGTCTAAGCGGGAATCCCTACAATGAGCAGTTCTTC
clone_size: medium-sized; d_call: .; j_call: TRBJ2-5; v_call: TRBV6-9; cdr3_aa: CASSSQGGEEETQYF; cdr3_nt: TGTGCCAGCAGTTCGCAGGGGGGAGAGGAAGAGACCCAGTACTTC
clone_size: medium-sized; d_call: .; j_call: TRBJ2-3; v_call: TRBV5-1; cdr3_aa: CASSLESQSTDTQYF; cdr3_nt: TGCGCCAGCAGCTTGGAGAGCCAAAGCACAGATACGCAGTATTTT
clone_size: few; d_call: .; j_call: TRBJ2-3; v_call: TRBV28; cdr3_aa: CASSLVSRTQYF; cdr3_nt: TGTGCCAGCAGTTTAGTTAGCCGGACGCAGTATTTT
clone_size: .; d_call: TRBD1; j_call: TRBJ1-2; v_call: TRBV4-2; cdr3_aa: CASSQSHRDSFGGYTF; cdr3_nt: TGTGCCAGCAGCCAATCTCACCGGGACAGCTTTGGTGGCTACACCTTC
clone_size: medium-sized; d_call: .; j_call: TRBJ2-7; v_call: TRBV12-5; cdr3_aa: CASGLVGQGYEQYF; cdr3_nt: TGTGCTAGTGGTTTGGTAGGGCAGGGCTACGAGCAGTACTTC
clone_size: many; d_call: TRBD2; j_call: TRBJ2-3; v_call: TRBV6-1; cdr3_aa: CASSLVGLAGGTDTQYF; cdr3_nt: TGTGCCAGCAGTCTTGTAGGACTAGCGGGGGGGACAGATACGCAGTATTTT
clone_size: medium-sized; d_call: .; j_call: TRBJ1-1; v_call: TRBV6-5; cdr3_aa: CASRPPGHLTRNTEAFF; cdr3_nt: TGTGCCAGCAGGCCACCGGGACATCTTACGAGGAACACTGAAGCTTTCTTT
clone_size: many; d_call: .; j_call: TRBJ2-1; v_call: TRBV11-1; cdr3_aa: CASSHRSYSYNEQFF; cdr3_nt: TGTGCCAGCAGCCACAGGAGTTACTCCTACAATGAGCAGTTCTTC
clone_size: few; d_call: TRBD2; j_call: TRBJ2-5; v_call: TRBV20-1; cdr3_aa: CSAIPQRGGRETQYF; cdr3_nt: TGCAGTGCTATCCCCCAGCGGGGGGGCCGAGAGACCCAGTACTTC
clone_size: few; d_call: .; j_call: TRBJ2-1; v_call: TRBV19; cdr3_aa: CASSAPGNNEQFF; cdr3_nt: TGTGCCAGTAGTGCCCCGGGGAACAATGAGCAGTTCTTC
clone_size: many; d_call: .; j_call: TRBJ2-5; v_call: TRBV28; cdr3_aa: CASSLQGPTPQETQYF; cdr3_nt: TGTGCCAGCAGCTTACAGGGACCGACTCCCCAAGAGACCCAGTACTTC
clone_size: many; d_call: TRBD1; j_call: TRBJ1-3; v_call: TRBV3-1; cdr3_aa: CASSQLGQNGNTIYF; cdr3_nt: TGTGCCAGCAGCCAACTGGGACAGAATGGAAACACCATATATTTT
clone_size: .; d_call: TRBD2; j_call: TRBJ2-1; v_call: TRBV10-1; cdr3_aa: CASSANRRGWDNEQFF; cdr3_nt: TGCGCCAGCAGTGCCAACAGGCGGGGGTGGGACAATGAGCAGTTCTTC
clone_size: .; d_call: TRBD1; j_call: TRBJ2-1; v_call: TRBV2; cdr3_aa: CASSAGTGDNEQFF; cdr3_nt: TGTGCCAGCAGTGCGGGGACAGGGGACAATGAGCAGTTCTTC